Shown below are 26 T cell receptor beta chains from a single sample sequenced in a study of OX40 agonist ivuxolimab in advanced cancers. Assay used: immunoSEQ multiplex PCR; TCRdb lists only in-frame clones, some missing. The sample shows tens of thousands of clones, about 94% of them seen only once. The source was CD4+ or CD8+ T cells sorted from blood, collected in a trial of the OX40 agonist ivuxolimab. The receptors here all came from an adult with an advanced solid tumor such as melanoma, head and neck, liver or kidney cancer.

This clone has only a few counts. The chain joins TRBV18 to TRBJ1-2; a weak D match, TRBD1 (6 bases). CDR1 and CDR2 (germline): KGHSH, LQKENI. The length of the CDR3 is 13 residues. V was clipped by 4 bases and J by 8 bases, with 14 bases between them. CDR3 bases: TGTGCCAGCTCACTTCGGGCAGGGGAAGGCTACACCTTC. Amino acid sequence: CASSLRAGEGYTF.

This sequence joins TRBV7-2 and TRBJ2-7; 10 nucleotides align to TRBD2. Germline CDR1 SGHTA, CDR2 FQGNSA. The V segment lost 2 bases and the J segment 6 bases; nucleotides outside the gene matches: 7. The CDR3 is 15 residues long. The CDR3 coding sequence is TGTGCCAGCAGCTTATGGCCTAGCGGGAGCGGCGAGCAGTACTTC. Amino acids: CASSLWPSGSGEQYF.

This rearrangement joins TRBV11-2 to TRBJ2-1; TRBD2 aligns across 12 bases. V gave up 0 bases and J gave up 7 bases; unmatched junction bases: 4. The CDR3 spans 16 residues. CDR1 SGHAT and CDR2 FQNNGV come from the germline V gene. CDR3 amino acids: CASSLDITSGRNEQFF. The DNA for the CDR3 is TGTGCCAGCAGCTTAGATATCACTAGCGGGAGGAATGAGCAGTTCTTC.

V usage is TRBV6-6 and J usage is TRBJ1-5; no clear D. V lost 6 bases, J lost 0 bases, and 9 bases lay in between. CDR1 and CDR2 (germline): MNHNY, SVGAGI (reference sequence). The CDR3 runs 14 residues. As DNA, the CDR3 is TGTGCCAGCAGGGGCAGGATTAGCAATCAGCCCCAGCATTTT. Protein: CASRGRISNQPQHF.

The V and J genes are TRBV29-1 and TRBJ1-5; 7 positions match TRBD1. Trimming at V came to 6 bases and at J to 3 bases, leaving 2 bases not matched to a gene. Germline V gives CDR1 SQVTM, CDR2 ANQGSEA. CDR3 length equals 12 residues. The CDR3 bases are TGCAGCGTCGGGACAGACAATCAGCCCCAGCATTTT. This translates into CSVGTDNQPQHF.

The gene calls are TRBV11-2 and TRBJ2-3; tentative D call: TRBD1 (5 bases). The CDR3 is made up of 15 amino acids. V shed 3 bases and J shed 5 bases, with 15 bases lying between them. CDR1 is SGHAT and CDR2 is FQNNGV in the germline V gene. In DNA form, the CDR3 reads TGTGCCAGCAGCTTCAGGGTGGTAACTCGAGATACGCAGTATTTT. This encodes CASSFRVVTRDTQYF.

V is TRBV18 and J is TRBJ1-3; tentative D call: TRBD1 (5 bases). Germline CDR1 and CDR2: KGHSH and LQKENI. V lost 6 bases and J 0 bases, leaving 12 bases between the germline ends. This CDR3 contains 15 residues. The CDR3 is CASSPGVHSGNTIYF. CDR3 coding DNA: TGTGCCAGCTCGCCGGGGGTACACTCTGGAAACACCATATATTTT.

CDR3 in amino acids: CASSRAGSMENTEAFF. CDR3 DNA sequence: TGCGCCAGCAGCCGGGCAGGCAGCATGGAGAACACTGAAGCTTTCTTT. The rearrangement links TRBV5-1 to TRBJ1-1, with D unclear. V was shortened by 4 bases and J by 1 base, with 17 bases between the two germline ends. The CDR3 covers 16 residues. CDR1 and CDR2 (germline): SGHRS, YFSETQ.

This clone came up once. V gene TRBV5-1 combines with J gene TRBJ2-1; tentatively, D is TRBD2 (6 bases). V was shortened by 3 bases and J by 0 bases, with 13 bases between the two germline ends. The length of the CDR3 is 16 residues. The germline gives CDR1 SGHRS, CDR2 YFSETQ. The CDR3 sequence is CASSSGVGASYNEQFF. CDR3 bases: TGCGCCAGCAGCTCGGGAGTGGGAGCCTCCTACAATGAGCAGTTCTTC.

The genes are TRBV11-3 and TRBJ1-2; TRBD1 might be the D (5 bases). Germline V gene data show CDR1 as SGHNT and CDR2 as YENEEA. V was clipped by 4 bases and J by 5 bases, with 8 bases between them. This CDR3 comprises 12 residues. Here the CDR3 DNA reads TGTGCCAGCAGCTATCGACAGTATGGCTACACCTTC. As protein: CASSYRQYGYTF.

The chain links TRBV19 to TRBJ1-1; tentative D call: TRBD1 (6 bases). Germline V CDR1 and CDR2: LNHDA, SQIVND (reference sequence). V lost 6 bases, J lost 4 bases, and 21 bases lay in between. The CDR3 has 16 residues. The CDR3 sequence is CASSNTGLGRATEAFF. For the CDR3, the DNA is TGTGCCAGTAGCAACACAGGGTTGGGAAGGGCCACTGAAGCTTTCTTT.

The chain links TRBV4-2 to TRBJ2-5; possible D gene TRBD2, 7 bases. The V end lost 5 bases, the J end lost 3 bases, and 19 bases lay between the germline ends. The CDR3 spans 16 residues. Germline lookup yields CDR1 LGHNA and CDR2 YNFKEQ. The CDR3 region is CASSLTGYAGEETQYF. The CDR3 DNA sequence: TGTGCCAGCAGCTTAACAGGGTACGCGGGAGAAGAGACCCAGTACTTC.

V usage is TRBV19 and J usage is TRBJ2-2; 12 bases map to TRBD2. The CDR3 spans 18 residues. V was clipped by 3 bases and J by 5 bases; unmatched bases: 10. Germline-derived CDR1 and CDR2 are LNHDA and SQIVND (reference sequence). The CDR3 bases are TGTGCCAGTAGTATCACAAGACTAGCGGGAGTCGGTACCGGGGAGCTGTTTTTT. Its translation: CASSITRLAGVGTGELFF.

The CDR3 bases are TGTGCCAGCTCAAATCTTGGGACTAGCGGGAGTATTCCCTTAAACTACGAGCAGTACTTC. It codes for CASSNLGTSGSIPLNYEQYF. The V call is TRBV18, the J call TRBJ2-7; 14 nucleotides agree with TRBD2. Germline-derived CDR1 and CDR2 are KGHSH and LQKENI. CDR3 length: 20 amino acids. V dropped 5 bases and J dropped 3; count of bases not matched to a gene: 18.

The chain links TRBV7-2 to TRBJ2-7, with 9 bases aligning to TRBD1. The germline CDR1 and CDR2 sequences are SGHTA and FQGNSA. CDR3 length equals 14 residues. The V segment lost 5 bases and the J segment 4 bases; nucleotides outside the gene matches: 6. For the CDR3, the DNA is TGTGCCAGCAGCCCCGGACAGGGGAGGTACGAGCAGTACTTC. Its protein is CASSPGQGRYEQYF.

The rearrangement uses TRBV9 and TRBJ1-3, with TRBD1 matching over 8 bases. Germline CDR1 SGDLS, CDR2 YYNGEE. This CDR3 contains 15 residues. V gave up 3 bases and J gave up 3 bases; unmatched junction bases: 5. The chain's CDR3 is CASSAQGAVGNTIYF. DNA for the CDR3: TGTGCCAGCAGCGCTCAGGGGGCCGTTGGAAACACCATATATTTT.

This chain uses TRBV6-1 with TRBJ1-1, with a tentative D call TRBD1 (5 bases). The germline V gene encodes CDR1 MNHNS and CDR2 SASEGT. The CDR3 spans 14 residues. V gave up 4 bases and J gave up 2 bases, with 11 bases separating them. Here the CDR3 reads CASSAGTYNTEAFF. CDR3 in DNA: TGTGCCAGCAGTGCGGGGACCTATAACACTGAAGCTTTCTTT.

CDR3 nucleotide sequence: TGTGCCAGCAGTCCGGGGACGATGACCGGCTACACCTTC. Amino acids: CASSPGTMTGYTF. V and J are TRBV2 and TRBJ1-2; perhaps TRBD1 as D (5 bases). Per germline, CDR1 SNHLY and CDR2 FYNNEI. V lost 5 bases to trimming and J lost 8 bases, with 15 bases between them. The CDR3 extends over 13 amino acids.

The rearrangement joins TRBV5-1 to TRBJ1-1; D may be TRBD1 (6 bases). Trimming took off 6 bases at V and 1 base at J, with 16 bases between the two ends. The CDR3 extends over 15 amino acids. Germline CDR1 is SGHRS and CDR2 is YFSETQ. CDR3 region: CASTFSAGANTEAFF. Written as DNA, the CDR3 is TGCGCCAGCACCTTCTCGGCAGGGGCGAACACTGAAGCTTTCTTT.

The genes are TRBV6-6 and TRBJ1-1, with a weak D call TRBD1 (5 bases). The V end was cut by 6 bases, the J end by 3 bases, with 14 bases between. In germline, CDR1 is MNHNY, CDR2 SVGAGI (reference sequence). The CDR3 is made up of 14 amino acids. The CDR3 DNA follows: TGTGCCAGCAGGAGTCGGGGGGGGTACACTGAAGCTTTCTTT. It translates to CASRSRGGYTEAFF.

The CDR3 loop is CASSLGGNRREKLFF. The DNA for the CDR3 is TGTGCCAGCAGCTTAGGAGGTAACAGAAGGGAAAAACTGTTTTTT. The V call is TRBV13, the J call TRBJ1-4; the D is unclear. V was shortened by 0 bases and J by 8 bases, with 13 bases between the two germline ends. This CDR3 has 15 residues. Germline loops: CDR1 PRHDT, CDR2 FYEKMQ (reference sequence).

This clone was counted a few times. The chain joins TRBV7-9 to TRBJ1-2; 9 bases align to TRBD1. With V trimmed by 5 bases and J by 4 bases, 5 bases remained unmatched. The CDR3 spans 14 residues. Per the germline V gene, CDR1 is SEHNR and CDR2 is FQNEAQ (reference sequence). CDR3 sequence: CASSAGQGFYGYTF. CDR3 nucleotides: TGTGCCAGCAGCGCGGGACAGGGATTCTATGGCTACACCTTC. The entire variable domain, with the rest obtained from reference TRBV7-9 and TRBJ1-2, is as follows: DTGVSQNPRHKITKRGQNVTFRCDPISEHNRLYWYRQTLGQGPEFLTYFQNEAQLEKSRLLSDRFSAERPKGSFSTLEIQRTEQGDSAMYLCASSAGQGFYGYTFGSGTRLTVV.

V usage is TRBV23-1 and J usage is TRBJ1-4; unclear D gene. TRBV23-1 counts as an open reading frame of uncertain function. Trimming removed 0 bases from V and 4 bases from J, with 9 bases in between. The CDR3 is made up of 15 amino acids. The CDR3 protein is CASSQSKGLNEKLFF. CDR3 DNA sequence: TGCGCCAGCAGTCAATCGAAAGGGCTTAATGAAAAACTGTTTTTT.

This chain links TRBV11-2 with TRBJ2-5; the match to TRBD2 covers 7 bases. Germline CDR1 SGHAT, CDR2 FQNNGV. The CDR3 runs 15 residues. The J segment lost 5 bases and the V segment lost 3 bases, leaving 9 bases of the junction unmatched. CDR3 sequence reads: CASSFYDNGRETQYF. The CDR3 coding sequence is TGTGCCAGCAGCTTCTATGACAACGGGAGGGAGACCCAGTACTTC.

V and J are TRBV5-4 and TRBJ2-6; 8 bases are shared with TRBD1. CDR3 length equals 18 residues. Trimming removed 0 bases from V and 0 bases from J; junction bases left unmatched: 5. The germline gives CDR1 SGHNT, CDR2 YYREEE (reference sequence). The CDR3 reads CASSLAGQGSSGANVLTF. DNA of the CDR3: TGTGCCAGCAGCTTGGCCGGACAGGGTAGCTCTGGGGCCAACGTCCTGACTTTC.

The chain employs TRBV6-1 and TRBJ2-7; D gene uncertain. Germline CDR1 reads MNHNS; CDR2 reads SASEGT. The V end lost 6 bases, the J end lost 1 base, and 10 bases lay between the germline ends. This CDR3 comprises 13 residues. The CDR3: CASSLTQSYEQYF. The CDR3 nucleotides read TGTGCCAGCAGCCTAACACAGTCCTACGAGCAGTACTTC.